This is a list of T cell receptor beta chains from one sample in a study of blood T cell repertoires in COVID-19. Profiling relied on immunoSEQ multiplex PCR, and the TCRdb table lists in-frame clones only, not all of them. The sample yields approximately 140,000 clones, 88% seen once. Source material: peripheral blood. The source of these receptors is a human donor with COVID-19, enrolled during active disease. The donor label of this sample is uncertain. Each CDR3 is given with its conserved first and last residue. Each record gives: clone size, V gene, D gene, J gene, CDR3 protein, CDR3 DNA. The D gene is left open where the match is weak. Clone size is shown for a subset of rows, as once, few, many or a class of expanded clone.

.	TRBV7-9	TRBD2	TRBJ2-5	CASSPGLAGGYQETQYF	TGTGCCAGCAGCCCCGGACTAGCGGGGGGGTACCAAGAGACCCAGTACTTC
.	TRBV7-2	TRBD1	TRBJ2-7	CASSLVVDRDYEQYF	TGTGCCAGCAGCTTAGTAGTGGACAGGGATTACGAGCAGTACTTC
.	TRBV28	TRBD1	TRBJ2-7	CASSSAGGTVQEQYF	TGTGCCAGCAGTTCCGCCGGTGGGACAGTTCAAGAGCAGTACTTC
.	TRBV6-5	TRBD1	TRBJ1-6	CASSYSQGTPNSPLHF	TGTGCCAGCAGTTACTCACAGGGGACCCCTAATTCACCCCTCCACTTT
.	TRBV7-9	TRBD2	TRBJ2-5	CASSSPPGSGGADGETQYF	TGTGCCAGCAGCTCCCCCCCGGGTAGCGGGGGGGCTGACGGAGAGACCCAGTACTTC
.	TRBV2	.	TRBJ2-5	CASSSGQETQYF	TGTGCCAGCAGTAGCGGTCAAGAGACCCAGTACTTC
.	TRBV9	.	TRBJ2-3	CASSVGGGRGVTDTQYF	TGTGCCAGCAGCGTTGGAGGGGGCAGAGGAGTGACAGATACGCAGTATTTT
few	TRBV11-3	.	TRBJ1-1	CASSPQGNTEAFF	TGTGCCAGCAGCCCTCAGGGGAACACTGAAGCTTTCTTT
once	TRBV25-1	.	TRBJ2-5	CASSRGSETQYF	TGTGCCAGCAGCCGGGGGTCGGAGACCCAGTACTTC
.	TRBV6-5	TRBD1	TRBJ2-2	CASFRGGASGELFF	TGTGCCAGCTTTAGAGGGGGCGCGTCCGGGGAGCTGTTTTTT
.	TRBV7-2	TRBD1	TRBJ1-2	CASSGGDRDSDFYGYTF	TGTGCCAGCAGCGGGGGAGACCGGGACAGCGACTTCTATGGCTACACCTTC
once	TRBV18	TRBD1	TRBJ1-2	CASSQIQGAPYGYTF	TGTGCCAGCTCACAAATACAGGGGGCTCCGTATGGCTACACCTTC
.	TRBV4-2	TRBD1	TRBJ1-2	CASSLGQGFGYTF	TGTGCCAGCAGCTTAGGACAGGGCTTTGGCTACACCTTC
.	TRBV10-1	.	TRBJ2-1	CASSEPGVGNEQFF	TGCGCCAGCAGTGAGCCAGGGGTTGGAAATGAGCAGTTCTTC
.	TRBV28	.	TRBJ1-1	CASSFRDTPSTEAFF	TGTGCCAGCAGTTTTCGGGACACCCCGAGCACTGAAGCTTTCTTT
.	TRBV13	TRBD1	TRBJ1-1	CPRSLGGQGGTEAFF	TGTCCCCGCAGCTTAGGGGGACAGGGGGGGACTGAAGCTTTCTTT
.	TRBV9	TRBD1	TRBJ1-2	CASSAGTGGYGYTF	TGTGCCAGCAGCGCCGGGACAGGAGGCTATGGCTACACCTTC
.	TRBV7-9	.	TRBJ1-2	CASSLGLTGEPYGYTF	TGTGCCAGCAGCTTAGGTCTGACAGGTGAACCTTATGGCTACACCTTC